These T cell receptor beta chains were read from a single sample in a study of vaccination effects on CD4 cells after COVID-19. Assay used: immunoSEQ multiplex PCR; TCRdb lists only in-frame clones, some missing. Seen here are some 74,000 clones, about 80% observed once, and the top ten hold approximately 1.2%. No antigen has been assigned to these receptors. The source material was CD4+ T cells from PBMCs cultured with HCoV-229E spike peptides, sampled after COVID-19 vaccination. These TCRs come from a human donor who received a COVID-19 vaccine. The CDR3 runs from the conserved cysteine through the conserved F or W. Fields, in order: D gene, clone size, V gene, J gene, CDR3 DNA, CDR3 protein. D genes are given only for firm matches. Size is omitted from some rows. Given values are once, few, many or a class for expanded clones.

>.|.|TRBV29-1|TRBJ2-2
TGCAGCGTTGTTGCAGGGGATAACACCGGGGAGCTGTTTTTT
CSVVAGDNTGELFF
>.|once|TRBV6-4|TRBJ2-2
TGTGCCAGCAGTGAATCGGGTGACACCGGGGAGCTGTTTTTT
CASSESGDTGELFF
>.|.|TRBV5-1|TRBJ2-5
TGCGCCAGCAGCTTGAACGGTGGGGAGACCCAGTACTTC
CASSLNGGETQYF
>.|.|TRBV30|TRBJ2-2
TGTGCCTGGAGTCCCACACGTACGAACACCGGGGAGCTGTTTTTT
CAWSPTRTNTGELFF
>.|.|TRBV3-1/TRBV3-2|TRBJ1-5
TGTGCCAGCAGCCAAGGGAATGCAGAATCTCAGCATTTT
CASSQGNAESQHF
>.|.|TRBV4-1|TRBJ1-5
TGCGCCAGCAGCCAAGATTCGGGCAGAAATCAGCCCCAGCATTTT
CASSQDSGRNQPQHF
>TRBD1|.|TRBV29-1|TRBJ2-3
TGCAGCGCTGGACAGGGGAGCACAGATACGCAGTATTTT
CSAGQGSTDTQYF
>TRBD2|.|TRBV6-5|TRBJ2-3
TGTGCCAGCAGCTACGCTAGCGGGGGGGCAACAGATACGCAGTATTTT
CASSYASGGATDTQYF
>.|.|TRBV24-1|TRBJ2-2
TGTGCCACCAGGGGGATTCACGCCACCGGGGAGCTGTTTTTT
CATRGIHATGELFF
>TRBD1|.|TRBV24-1|TRBJ1-2
TGTGCCACCAGTGATCCCCGGACAGGGGATGGCTACACCTTC
CATSDPRTGDGYTF
>.|.|TRBV5-1|TRBJ2-2
TGCGCCAGCAAATCTCAGGGGCTCAACACCGGGGAGCTGTTTTTT
CASKSQGLNTGELFF
>TRBD1|.|TRBV2|TRBJ1-2
TGTGCCGGGGCAACAGGGGCGCTTGGCTACACCTTC
CAGATGALGYTF
>.|.|TRBV7-2|TRBJ2-1
TGTGCCAGCAGCTTAATGTGGGACCGGGGGGCCAATGAGCAGTTCTTC
CASSLMWDRGANEQFF
>TRBD1|.|TRBV6-5|TRBJ2-5
TGTGCCAGCAGTTACTTCGGGACAGAAAAAGAGACCCAGTACTTC
CASSYFGTEKETQYF
>.|.|TRBV15|TRBJ2-6
TGTGCCACCAGCAGAGATCTTACGGGGGTGGCTGGGGCCAACGTCCTGACTTTC
CATSRDLTGVAGANVLTF
>.|.|TRBV28|TRBJ1-6
TGTGCCAGCATAAGGGGAGCGGGTTCACCCCTCCACTTT
CASIRGAGSPLHF
>.|.|TRBV6-5|TRBJ1-5
TGTGCCGGGGCGCGGGGGCAGGGGCAGCCCCAGCATTTT
CAGARGQGQPQHF
>TRBD1|.|TRBV24-1|TRBJ2-2
TGTGCCACCAGTGATCCTCAGGGGGTGGCCGGGGAGCTGTTTTTT
CATSDPQGVAGELFF
>TRBD1|.|TRBV30|TRBJ2-5
TGTGCCTGGAGTGACAGGGGAAAGACCCAGTACTTC
CAWSDRGKTQYF
>TRBD1|.|TRBV7-2|TRBJ2-5
TGTGCCAGCAGCTCGATTGGGACAGGGGGGACCCAGTACTTC
CASSSIGTGGTQYF
>.|few|TRBV6-6|TRBJ1-5
TGTGCCAGCAGGGTGCGGGAATATAGCAATCAGCCCCAGCATTTT
CASRVREYSNQPQHF
>TRBD2|.|TRBV7-2|TRBJ2-3
TGTGCCAGCAGCTCGGGACTAGCGGCAGATACGCAGTATTTT
CASSSGLAADTQYF
>.|.|TRBV23-1|TRBJ2-5
TGCGCCAGCAGCCAAGAGGGCAGCTCCCAAGAGACCCAGTACTTC
CASSQEGSSQETQYF
>TRBD2|.|TRBV19|TRBJ2-1
TGTGCCAGTCGGATAGCGGGGGGCCTCTACAATGAGCAGTTCTTC
CASRIAGGLYNEQFF
>.|few|TRBV12-3/TRBV12-4|TRBJ1-5
TGTGCCAGTTCATCCGACTGGACCCAGCATTTT
CASSSDWTQHF
>.|.|TRBV5-1|TRBJ1-1
TGCGCCAGCAGCAGAGATTGGGGCTTCACTGAAGCTTTCTTT
CASSRDWGFTEAFF
>.|.|TRBV18|TRBJ2-5
TGTGCCAGCTCACCCGGGACGGAACAAGAGACCCAGTACTTC
CASSPGTEQETQYF
>.|few|TRBV6-6|TRBJ2-4
TGTGCCAGCAGGGGGACATTTCCATTAGCCAAAAACATTCAGTACTTC
CASRGTFPLAKNIQYF